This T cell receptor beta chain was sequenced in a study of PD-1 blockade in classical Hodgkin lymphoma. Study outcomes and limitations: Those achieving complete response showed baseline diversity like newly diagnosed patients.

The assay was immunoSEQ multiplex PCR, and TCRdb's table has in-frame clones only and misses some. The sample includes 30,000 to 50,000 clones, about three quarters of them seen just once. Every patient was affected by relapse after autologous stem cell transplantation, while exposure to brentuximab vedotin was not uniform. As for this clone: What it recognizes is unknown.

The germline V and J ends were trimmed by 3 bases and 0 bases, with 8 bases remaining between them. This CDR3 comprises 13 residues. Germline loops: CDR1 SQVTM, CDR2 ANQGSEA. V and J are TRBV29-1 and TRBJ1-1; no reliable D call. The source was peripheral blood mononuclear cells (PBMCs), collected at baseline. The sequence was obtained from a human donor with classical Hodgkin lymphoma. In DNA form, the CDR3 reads TGCAGCGTTGATGACACCTTGAACACTGAAGCTTTCTTT. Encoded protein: CSVDDTLNTEAFF. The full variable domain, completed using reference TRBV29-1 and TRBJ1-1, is SAVISQKPSRDICQRGTSLTIQCQVDSQVTMMFWYRQQPGQSLTLIATANQGSEATYESGFVIDKFPISRPNLTFSTLTVSNMSPEDSSIYLCSVDDTLNTEAFFGQGTRLTVV.